The 10 T cell receptor beta chains below were found in one sample sequenced in a study of CD8+ T cells in alopecia areata (dated by TCRdb to 2017 to 2018). Library creation used the immunoSEQ multiplex PCR assay. To provide template for TCR sequencing, every sample had RNA extracted and reverse transcribed into cDNA. Drawn from immuneACCESS, this table holds only the in-frame rearrangements with V and J called that TCRdb kept. Clones are partly lost; checked studies trace under half to an unresolved V gene and leave the rest unexplained. For this sample the table gives 150,000 to 200,000 clones, of which roughly three fifths were detected only once. 3% to 4% of the sample goes to the ten largest clones. Read against the paper, the sample's time point label means: less than five weeks on oral tofacitinib. In light of the paper, this sample's treatment or condition label describes: oral pan-JAK inhibitor, 5-10 mg twice daily.

Sequenced material: CD4+ T cells sorted from blood, taken at week 4, from a patient treated with tofacitinib. All receptors come from a human donor with alopecia areata.

This rearrangement joins TRBV29-1 to TRBJ1-2, with 7 positions matching TRBD1. V shed 7 bases, J shed 9 bases, and the junction held 5 bases outside the gene matches. The CDR3 extends over 10 amino acids. CDR1 and CDR2 from the germline V gene are SQVTM and ANQGSEA. CDR3 nucleotide sequence: TGCAGCGGAGGGGACAGTAGCTACACCTTC. This codes for CSGGDSSYTF.

This clone turned up a few times. The V and J genes are TRBV7-9 and TRBJ2-2; a weak D match, TRBD1 (6 bases). CDR1 and CDR2 from the germline V gene are SEHNR and FQNEAQ (reference sequence). CDR3 size: 16 residues. V lost 0 bases, J lost 2 bases, and 10 bases lay in between. CDR3 residues: CASSLARQANTGELFF. CDR3 bases: TGTGCCAGCAGCTTAGCTAGACAGGCCAACACCGGGGAGCTGTTTTTT.

The CDR3 sequence: CAWSVGTGAHEQYF. The CDR3 nucleotides read TGTGCCTGGAGTGTCGGGACAGGGGCCCACGAGCAGTACTTC. The chain employs TRBV30 and TRBJ2-7; TRBD1 agrees at 10 bases. Germline V gene sequence: CDR1 GTSNPN, CDR2 SVGIG (reference sequence). The CDR3 totals 14 residues. Trimming removed 0 bases from V and 5 bases from J; junction bases left unmatched: 4.

V is TRBV29-1 and J is TRBJ2-7; possibly TRBD1 or TRBD2 for D (5 bases each). The V gene's germline CDR1 is SQVTM and CDR2 ANQGSEA. Trimming pared 8 bases from V and 4 bases from J, leaving 12 bases between. This CDR3 comprises 11 residues. This CDR3 is CSPWGLYEQYF. The CDR3, as DNA: TGCAGCCCTTGGGGGTTGTACGAGCAGTACTTC.

The chain has TRBV4-1 and TRBJ1-5; TRBD1 might be the D (6 bases). CDR1 MGHRA and CDR2 YSYEKL come from the germline V gene. CDR3 length: 16 residues. V dropped 4 bases and J dropped 6 bases, with 19 bases sitting between them. The CDR3 DNA reads TGCGCCAGCAGCCTTTGGACAGTCCTCCCCGGTCAGCCCCAGCATTTT. Its protein is CASSLWTVLPGQPQHF.

This chain joins TRBV30 and TRBJ2-7; either TRBD1 or TRBD2 may supply D (5 bases each). The V end was cut by 0 bases, the J end by 1 base, with 13 bases between. In germline, CDR1 is GTSNPN, CDR2 SVGIG (reference sequence). This CDR3 is built from 15 residues. The chain's CDR3 is CAWSVAGAASYEQYF. CDR3 nucleotide sequence: TGTGCCTGGAGTGTAGCCGGGGCTGCGTCCTACGAGCAGTACTTC. The whole variable domain, remainder taken from reference TRBV30 and TRBJ2-7, is SQTIHQWPATLVQPVGSPLSLECTVEGTSNPNLYWYRQAAGRGLQLLFYSVGIGQISSEVPQNLSASRPQDRQFILSSKKLLLSDSGFYLCAWSVAGAASYEQYFGPGTRLTVT.

This chain uses TRBV5-1 with TRBJ2-5, with 8 nucleotides matching TRBD2. The length of the CDR3 is 14 residues. Trimming took 2 bases from V and 4 from J; bases not matched to a gene: 4. CDR1 is SGHRS, CDR2 YFSETQ, per germline. In nucleotides, the CDR3 is TGCGCCAGCAGCTTCCGGGAGGGGCGAGAGACCCAGTACTTC. Its translation: CASSFREGRETQYF.

The chain combines TRBV30 with TRBJ2-2; 12 nucleotides match TRBD1. The V gene end was trimmed by 4 bases and the J gene end by 8 bases; junction bases not matched to a gene: 5. CDR1 is GTSNPN and CDR2 is SVGIG in the germline V gene (reference sequence). This CDR3 contains 14 residues. This chain's CDR3 is CAWTGTGGWGELFF. As DNA, the CDR3 is TGTGCCTGGACCGGGACAGGGGGCTGGGGGGAGCTGTTTTTT.

This chain connects TRBV27 to TRBJ1-1; D is perhaps TRBD1 (6 bases). With 3 bases removed from V and 2 bases from J, the gap between germline ends came to 10 bases. The CDR3 is 14 amino acids. Germline V gene lookup returns CDR1 MNHEY and CDR2 SMNVEV (reference sequence). This chain's CDR3 is CASSFGGGNTEAFF. The CDR3, as DNA: TGTGCCAGCAGTTTCGGGGGCGGTAACACTGAAGCTTTCTTT.

Only a few counts were recorded for this clone. The V call is TRBV6-6, the J call TRBJ2-1; the match to TRBD2 covers 11 bases. V lost 6 bases and J lost 4; bases outside the gene matches: 5. The CDR3 is made up of 15 amino acids. Germline CDR1 and CDR2: MNHNY and SVGAGI (reference sequence). CDR3: CASRATSGGYNEQFF. DNA of the CDR3: TGTGCCAGCAGGGCTACTAGCGGGGGTTACAATGAGCAGTTCTTC.